These T cell receptor beta chains were read from a single sample in a study of blood T cells in healthy people across ages. TCRdb itself ran the 5' RACE reads through MiXCR, one entry per CDR3 protein. The sample lists about 970,000 distinct CDR3 sequences, roughly 50% occurring once. Material: blood. The source of these receptors is a woman in her sixties or seventies in good health. The CDR3 runs from the conserved cysteine through the conserved F or W. The order of the fields is CDR3 DNA, CDR3 protein, D gene, clone size, V gene, J gene. A D gene is named only where the DNA matches it firmly. Clone size is given for some rows only: seen once, a few or many times, or a class if the clone is expanded.

CDR3 DNA: TGTGCCAGCAGTGTTCCGCGGTCGGCGGAGCTGTTTTTT; CDR3 protein: CASSVPRSAELFF; D gene: .; clone size: .; V gene: TRBV12-3/TRBV12-4; J gene: TRBJ2-2
CDR3 DNA: TGTGCCACCAGCAGAGAAGGGGGCTGGAATGGCTACACCTTC; CDR3 protein: CATSREGGWNGYTF; D gene: TRBD1; clone size: once; V gene: TRBV15; J gene: TRBJ1-2
CDR3 DNA: TGTGCCAGCAGTTACTTGGGGACTAGCGGTGAGCAAGAGACCCAGTACTTC; CDR3 protein: CASSYLGTSGEQETQYF; D gene: TRBD2; clone size: .; V gene: TRBV6-6; J gene: TRBJ2-5
CDR3 DNA: TGTGCCAGCAGCTTAGTACCCCGGACTGGGGCCAACGTCCTGACTTTC; CDR3 protein: CASSLVPRTGANVLTF; D gene: .; clone size: .; V gene: TRBV7-9; J gene: TRBJ2-6
CDR3 DNA: TGTGCCAGCAGCGCCGGGACTAGCAATGAGCAGTTCTTC; CDR3 protein: CASSAGTSNEQFF; D gene: TRBD2; clone size: .; V gene: TRBV9; J gene: TRBJ2-1
CDR3 DNA: TGTGCCAGCAGTAAACTAGCGGGAGGGCTTAATGAGCAGTTCTTC; CDR3 protein: CASSKLAGGLNEQFF; D gene: TRBD2; clone size: .; V gene: TRBV6-5; J gene: TRBJ2-1
CDR3 DNA: TGTGCCAGCAGTTTTGCCCAGAATACGCAGTATTTT; CDR3 protein: CASSFAQNTQYF; D gene: .; clone size: few; V gene: TRBV12-3/TRBV12-4; J gene: TRBJ2-3
CDR3 DNA: TGCAGTGCTACAAAGAGGGAGACCCAGTACTTC; CDR3 protein: CSATKRETQYF; D gene: .; clone size: .; V gene: TRBV20-1; J gene: TRBJ2-5
CDR3 DNA: TGTGCCAGCAGCCCATACACGCTAGCGGGAGAATATGAGCAGTTCTTC; CDR3 protein: CASSPYTLAGEYEQFF; D gene: TRBD2; clone size: .; V gene: TRBV7-9; J gene: TRBJ2-1
CDR3 DNA: TGTGCCGGCGCTGCCAGCGGGACCTGGCATGAGCAGTTCTTC; CDR3 protein: CAGAASGTWHEQFF; D gene: TRBD2; clone size: .; V gene: TRBV7-9; J gene: TRBJ2-1
CDR3 DNA: TGCAGTGCTAGTGCCCTCGCGGGCCCCTACAATGAGCAGTTCTTC; CDR3 protein: CSASALAGPYNEQFF; D gene: .; clone size: .; V gene: TRBV20-1; J gene: TRBJ2-1
CDR3 DNA: TGCGCCAGCAGCCAAATCGTCGGGGTTCTGGCTAATGAGCAGTTCTTC; CDR3 protein: CASSQIVGVLANEQFF; D gene: .; clone size: .; V gene: TRBV4-3; J gene: TRBJ2-1
CDR3 DNA: TGTGCCAGCACCCCTTCGACAAAAAACATTCAGTACTTC; CDR3 protein: CASTPSTKNIQYF; D gene: .; clone size: .; V gene: TRBV28; J gene: TRBJ2-4
CDR3 DNA: TGTGCCAGCAGGAGACTAGCGGAGAGCTCCTACAATGAGCAGTTCTTC; CDR3 protein: CASRRLAESSYNEQFF; D gene: TRBD2; clone size: .; V gene: TRBV6-5; J gene: TRBJ2-1
CDR3 DNA: TGTGCCACCAGCAGAGACCTAGGGGTGGGCAATCAGCCCCAGCATTTT; CDR3 protein: CATSRDLGVGNQPQHF; D gene: .; clone size: few; V gene: TRBV15; J gene: TRBJ1-5
CDR3 DNA: TGTGCCAGCAGCCTTGACAGGGCGGCCTATGGCTACACCTTC; CDR3 protein: CASSLDRAAYGYTF; D gene: TRBD1; clone size: .; V gene: TRBV3-1; J gene: TRBJ1-2
CDR3 DNA: TGTGCCAGCAGCCAAGTGTCGGGGGAGTGGGTGCAGTTCTTC; CDR3 protein: CASSQVSGEWVQFF; D gene: .; clone size: .; V gene: TRBV4-2; J gene: TRBJ2-1
CDR3 DNA: TGTGCCAGCAGAGGTTCGGGAAGGGCTTACGAGCAGTACTTC; CDR3 protein: CASRGSGRAYEQYF; D gene: .; clone size: .; V gene: TRBV7-2; J gene: TRBJ2-7
CDR3 DNA: TGTGCCAGCATGGGGAATGAAAAACTGTTTTTT; CDR3 protein: CASMGNEKLFF; D gene: .; clone size: once; V gene: TRBV11-2; J gene: TRBJ1-4
CDR3 DNA: TGTGCCAGCGTTACCCGGGCAGGCACAGATACGCAGTATTTT; CDR3 protein: CASVTRAGTDTQYF; D gene: .; clone size: few; V gene: TRBV6-1; J gene: TRBJ2-3
CDR3 DNA: TGCAGCGTTGGAGCGGGAGGGCAAGAGACCCAGTACTTC; CDR3 protein: CSVGAGGQETQYF; D gene: TRBD2; clone size: few; V gene: TRBV29-1; J gene: TRBJ2-5
CDR3 DNA: TGTGCCAGCAGCGTCATAATCGAGGTCGGCGGGAACAATGAGCAGTACTTC; CDR3 protein: CASSVIIEVGGNNEQYF; D gene: .; clone size: .; V gene: TRBV9; J gene: TRBJ2-4
CDR3 DNA: TGTGCCAGCAGCTACTACCGGGGTCTGAATGAAAAACTGTTTTTT; CDR3 protein: CASSYYRGLNEKLFF; D gene: .; clone size: .; V gene: TRBV13; J gene: TRBJ1-4
CDR3 DNA: TGTGCCATCAGTGACGGGGACTTCTACGAGCAGTACTTC; CDR3 protein: CAISDGDFYEQYF; D gene: .; clone size: .; V gene: TRBV10-3; J gene: TRBJ2-7
CDR3 DNA: TGCAGTGCTACCGGGACCGCCTCCTTTAGTTCCTACGAGCAGTACTTC; CDR3 protein: CSATGTASFSSYEQYF; D gene: .; clone size: few; V gene: TRBV20-1; J gene: TRBJ2-7
CDR3 DNA: TGCAGTGCTAGTCCCAGCGGGTGGACCTACGAGCAGTACTTC; CDR3 protein: CSASPSGWTYEQYF; D gene: .; clone size: few; V gene: TRBV20-1; J gene: TRBJ2-7
CDR3 DNA: TGCAGCGTTGTGAGGCAGGGGAGTGAAAAACTGTTTTTT; CDR3 protein: CSVVRQGSEKLFF; D gene: .; clone size: .; V gene: TRBV29-1; J gene: TRBJ1-4
CDR3 DNA: TGTGCCAGCAGCGTCCGGGACAGCTCCTACGAGCAGTACTTC; CDR3 protein: CASSVRDSSYEQYF; D gene: TRBD1; clone size: many; V gene: TRBV7-2; J gene: TRBJ2-7
CDR3 DNA: TGTGCCAGCCGCTTACCCCCACTCTACGAGCAGTACTTC; CDR3 protein: CASRLPPLYEQYF; D gene: .; clone size: .; V gene: TRBV7-2; J gene: TRBJ2-7
CDR3 DNA: TGTGCCAGCAGCCAAGATTCTATTCGGCTAGCGGGAGGCCGCTCCTACAATGAGCAGTTCTTC; CDR3 protein: CASSQDSIRLAGGRSYNEQFF; D gene: TRBD2; clone size: few; V gene: TRBV4-2; J gene: TRBJ2-1
CDR3 DNA: TGTGCCAGCAGCCGTCGCGGGACCGGGGGCTACACCTTC; CDR3 protein: CASSRRGTGGYTF; D gene: .; clone size: few; V gene: TRBV2; J gene: TRBJ1-2
CDR3 DNA: TGCGCCAGCAGCCAAGATTTGCAGGGCCCCTACACAGATACGCAGTATTTT; CDR3 protein: CASSQDLQGPYTDTQYF; D gene: .; clone size: few; V gene: TRBV4-3; J gene: TRBJ2-3
CDR3 DNA: TGCAGTGCCCGACTGGGCCAGGCTGACAATCAGCCCCAGCATTTT; CDR3 protein: CSARLGQADNQPQHF; D gene: .; clone size: few; V gene: TRBV20-1; J gene: TRBJ1-5
CDR3 DNA: TGTGCCAGCAGAAATCCAGGGGGAAGCCAGCCCCAGCATTTT; CDR3 protein: CASRNPGGSQPQHF; D gene: TRBD1; clone size: .; V gene: TRBV6-5; J gene: TRBJ1-5
CDR3 DNA: TGCAGTGCCGAGGGGTTAGAGACCCAGTACTTC; CDR3 protein: CSAEGLETQYF; D gene: .; clone size: .; V gene: TRBV20-1; J gene: TRBJ2-5
CDR3 DNA: TGTGCCAGCAGCTTAGAAGACCGTTGGACCCAGTACTTC; CDR3 protein: CASSLEDRWTQYF; D gene: .; clone size: .; V gene: TRBV7-6; J gene: TRBJ2-5
CDR3 DNA: TGTGCCAGCAGTTACATTCCAGGGGGTGGCTATCAGCCCCAGCATTTT; CDR3 protein: CASSYIPGGGYQPQHF; D gene: TRBD1; clone size: few; V gene: TRBV6-6; J gene: TRBJ1-5
CDR3 DNA: TGCGCCAGCAGCCAGTCACAGGGCAATGAGCAGTACTTC; CDR3 protein: CASSQSQGNEQYF; D gene: .; clone size: .; V gene: TRBV4-1; J gene: TRBJ2-4
CDR3 DNA: TGTGCAAGAAGGGAAGAGCAGTACTTC; CDR3 protein: CARREEQYF; D gene: .; clone size: .; V gene: TRBV12-3/TRBV12-4; J gene: TRBJ2-4
CDR3 DNA: TGTGCCAGCAGTTTCGGGACTAGCGGGATTCTTAACCCCTCCTACGAGCAGTACTTC; CDR3 protein: CASSFGTSGILNPSYEQYF; D gene: TRBD2; clone size: few; V gene: TRBV28; J gene: TRBJ2-7
CDR3 DNA: TGCAGTGCTAGAATAGCGGGAGGATACGAGCAGTACTTC; CDR3 protein: CSARIAGGYEQYF; D gene: TRBD2; clone size: .; V gene: TRBV20-1; J gene: TRBJ2-7